The clone carrying this TCR beta chain was seen a few times. Stem cell-like memory, regulatory, central memory and naive CD4+ cells were sorted via CD45RO/CCR7/CD25/CD127/CD95/CD27. The data originate from a study of beta chain features in type 1 diabetes. Sequenced material consisted of expressed TCRB transcripts (all of the isolated RNA was reverse transcribed). Sequencing was performed with immunoSEQ multiplex PCR; in TCRdb, only in-frame clones are kept and a portion is missing. This table has roughly 230,000 clones, roughly 9.6% appearing once. This TCR was recovered from a woman aged 18-29 years in good health. Sequencing was done on a sample of naive CD4+ T cells from blood.

The CDR3 nucleotides are TGTGCCAGCTCACGTCCCGGGACAGGGTACGAGCAGTACTTC. It specifies CASSRPGTGYEQYF. The chain joins TRBV18 to TRBJ2-7, with 9 bases fitting TRBD1. The CDR3 has 14 amino acids. CDR1 is KGHSH and CDR2 is LQKENI in the germline V gene. After removal of 4 bases from V and 4 bases from J, the junction contained 5 bases not matched to a gene.